One and the same sample provided the 2 T cell receptor beta chains below, sequenced in a study of control samples from healthy donors and cancer patients. The method was immunoSEQ multiplex PCR; TCRdb's version includes in-frame clones alone and lacks a portion of them. The profile shows some 99,000 clones, approximately 90% of them singletons. The specimen sequenced was blood. These receptors all come from a woman between 45 and 60 years old in good health.

This clone was counted a few times. The chain recombines TRBV10-3 with TRBJ1-5; D gene uncertain. V was trimmed by 1 base and J by 5 bases, leaving 6 bases between them. The CDR3 is 13 residues long. CDR1 and CDR2 from the germline V gene are ENHRY and SYGVKD. The CDR3 nucleotides are TGTGCCATCAGTGAGTTAGGGTATCAGCCCCAGCATTTT. This encodes CAISELGYQPQHF.

This chain joins TRBV9 and TRBJ1-2, with 8 bases lining up with TRBD1. Germline assignment: CDR1 SGDLS and CDR2 YYNGEE. The CDR3 is 14 residues long. The J segment lost 8 bases and the V segment lost 1 base, leaving 7 bases of the junction unmatched. CDR3 amino acids: CASSVHSTGEGYTF. The CDR3 region has the DNA TGTGCCAGCAGCGTACATTCGACAGGGGAAGGCTACACCTTC.